The 29 T cell receptor beta chains below come from one sample, sequenced in a study of control samples from healthy donors and cancer patients. Repertoires were generated with immunoSEQ multiplex PCR, while TCRdb's copy carries only in-frame clones and drops some. The sample carries around 26,000 clones, 80% to 85% recorded once. Sequencing was performed on PBMCs. Every receptor here comes from a man between 60 and 70 years old with colorectal cancer.

The chain uses TRBV5-6 and TRBJ2-6, with D hard to call. The CDR3 is 15 amino acids. CDR1 SGHDT and CDR2 YYEEEE come from the germline V gene. V was clipped by 5 bases and J by 4 bases, with 13 bases between them. CDR3 in amino acids: CASSRRQTGANVLTF. CDR3 in DNA: TGTGCCAGCAGTCGAAGACAAACCGGGGCCAACGTCCTGACTTTC.

This chain uses TRBV18 with TRBJ1-3; 7 positions agree with TRBD1. The CDR3 has 15 residues. J lost 0 bases, V lost 3 bases, and 2 bases had no gene match. From germline, CDR1 is KGHSH and CDR2 LQKENI. The CDR3 reads CASSPGQLSGNTIYF. CDR3 coding DNA: TGTGCCAGCTCACCGGGACAGCTCTCTGGAAACACCATATATTTT.

This clone was found once. This chain uses TRBV19 with TRBJ2-2, with 7 bases identical to TRBD1. The CDR3 covers 16 residues. V dropped 0 bases and J dropped 3; count of bases not matched to a gene: 4. The germline CDR1 and CDR2 sequences are LNHDA and SQIVND (reference sequence). The CDR3 DNA reads as TGTGCCAGTAGTATAGATGACAGGGCCCACACCGGGGAGCTGTTTTTT. The encoded protein is CASSIDDRAHTGELFF.

The V and J genes are TRBV30 and TRBJ2-3, with 11 bases lining up with TRBD2. CDR1 and CDR2 (germline): GTSNPN, SVGIG (reference sequence). Germline trimming cut 0 bases from V and 3 bases from J; bases unmatched to any gene: 2. This CDR3 spans 15 amino acids. The CDR3 sequence: CAWSVRLAGTDTQYF. DNA of the CDR3: TGTGCCTGGAGTGTCCGACTAGCGGGGACAGATACGCAGTATTTT.

The rearrangement links TRBV23-1 to TRBJ1-2; TRBD1 is a possible D gene (6 bases). TRBV23-1 is an ORF, and what it does is uncertain. Trimming left V 10 bases short and J 6 bases short, with 15 bases between. CDR3 length equals 12 residues. DNA for the CDR3: TGCGCCATTAACAGGGAAAGGGATGGCTACACCTTC. Translated, it gives CAINRERDGYTF.

This clone was detected once. The chain couples TRBV11-2 to TRBJ1-1; D might be TRBD1 (5 bases). Germline values: CDR1 SGHAT, CDR2 FQNNGV. Trimming removed 0 bases from V and 11 bases from J, with 13 bases in between. This CDR3 is built from 13 residues. The CDR3 bases are TGTGCCAGCAGCTTAGATCGTTTCAGGGAGGCTTTCTTT. Translating it yields CASSLDRFREAFF.

The CDR3 DNA reads as TGTGCCAGCAGAAGTAACAGGGGCCCCAGCAGATCCTATGGCTACACCTTC. Its translation is CASRSNRGPSRSYGYTF. The genes are TRBV3-1 (or the pseudogene TRBV3-2) and TRBJ1-2, with TRBD1 identical over 7 bases. Germline V gene sequence: CDR1 LGHDT, CDR2 YNNKEL (reference sequence). Losses at the gene ends were 6 bases for V and 4 bases for J; bases not matched to a gene: 17. The CDR3 consists of 17 residues.

This rearrangement joins TRBV3-1 (or the pseudogene TRBV3-2) to TRBJ1-2; no firm D call. Germline loops: CDR1 LGHDT, CDR2 YNNKEL (reference sequence). Trimming removed 0 bases from V and 14 bases from J, with 13 bases in between. The CDR3 consists of 12 residues. The CDR3 here is CASSQEYTVWTF. CDR3 nucleotides: TGTGCCAGCAGCCAAGAGTACACGGTTTGGACCTTC.

V and J are TRBV10-3 and TRBJ2-7; unclear D gene. The germline CDR1 and CDR2 sequences are ENHRY and SYGVKD. The CDR3 sequence is 13 residues long. Trimming removed 8 bases at V and 0 bases at J, with 11 bases between. The CDR3 is CAIRDILSYEQYF. DNA for the CDR3: TGTGCCATCCGCGACATACTCTCCTACGAGCAGTACTTC.

The V gene is TRBV4-3, the J gene TRBJ2-1; 7 bases match TRBD1. Germline values: CDR1 LGHNA, CDR2 YSLEER. The CDR3 extends over 18 amino acids. After removal of 4 bases from V and 3 bases from J, the junction contained 15 bases not matched to a gene. CDR3 nucleotides: TGCGCCAGCAGCCGCTCCCGGACAGGCGCCCTCGTCTACAATGAGCAGTTCTTC. Its translation: CASSRSRTGALVYNEQFF.

The genes are TRBV2 and TRBJ1-1, with 7 bases identical to TRBD1. The CDR3 loop spans 14 amino acids. Germline CDR1 and CDR2: SNHLY and FYNNEI. After removal of 5 bases from V and 3 bases from J, the junction contained 6 bases not matched to a gene. The CDR3 region has the DNA TGTGCCAGCAGTCGATCCAGGGGGGACACTGAAGCTTTCTTT. Protein sequence: CASSRSRGDTEAFF. The whole variable domain, filled in from reference TRBV2 and TRBJ1-1, reads EPEVTQTPSHQVTQMGQEVILRCVPISNHLYFYWYRQILGQKVEFLVSFYNNEISEKSEIFDDQFSVERPDGSNFTLKIRSTKLEDSAMYFCASSRSRGDTEAFFGQGTRLTVV.

The chain links TRBV7-9 to TRBJ2-4; 7 nucleotides agree with TRBD2. The V gene's germline CDR1 is SEHNR and CDR2 FQNEAQ (reference sequence). This CDR3 comprises 11 residues. V lost 8 bases and J lost 9; bases outside the gene matches: 4. CDR3 loop: CASRGDRIQYF. CDR3 DNA sequence: TGTGCCAGCCGGGGGGATCGCATTCAGTACTTC.

J is TRBJ2-5 and V is TRBV5-1; the D is unclear. The germline CDR1 and CDR2 sequences are SGHRS and YFSETQ. This CDR3 comprises 14 residues. V lost 5 bases, J lost 2 bases, and 13 bases lay in between. The CDR3 DNA reads TGCGCCAGCAGAGCGAACAGCTATCAAGAGACCCAGTACTTC. This gives the protein CASRANSYQETQYF. The full variable domain, rest sourced from reference TRBV5-1 and TRBJ2-5, is KAGVTQTPRYLIKTRGQQVTLSCSPISGHRSVSWYQQTPGQGLQFLFEYFSETQRNKGNFPGRFSGRQFSNSRSEMNVSTLELGDSALYLCASRANSYQETQYFGPGTRLLVL.

V usage is TRBV7-8 and J usage is TRBJ2-1, with TRBD1 as a possible D gene (6 bases). The germline V gene encodes CDR1 SGHVS and CDR2 FQNEAQ. Between the trimmed V and J ends, which lost 5 bases and 11 bases, there was a span of 22 bases. The CDR3 extends over 15 amino acids. The CDR3 sequence is CASSPDRPPRPKQFF. Written as DNA, the CDR3 is TGTGCCAGCAGCCCGGACAGACCCCCGCGGCCTAAGCAGTTCTTC.

V gene TRBV20-1 combines with J gene TRBJ2-7; 7 bases match TRBD1. Germline CDR1 DFQATT, CDR2 SNEGSKA (reference sequence). The V segment lost 5 bases and the J segment 5 bases; nucleotides outside the gene matches: 3. This CDR3 has 11 amino acids. CDR3 sequence: CSALQGNEQYF. The DNA for the CDR3 is TGCAGTGCTCTACAGGGGAACGAGCAGTACTTC.

The gene calls are TRBV6-5 and TRBJ1-5; 8 nucleotides match TRBD1. This CDR3 contains 15 residues. CDR1 and CDR2 from the germline V gene are MNHEY and SVGAGI. The trim removed 6 bases at V and 0 bases at J, leaving 4 bases unmatched. CDR3 in amino acids: CASRRQGTSNQPQHF. The CDR3 coding sequence is TGTGCCAGCAGAAGACAGGGGACTAGCAATCAGCCCCAGCATTTT.

The CDR3 nucleotides read TGTGCCAGCACCCGGGACAGGGGTGAATCGGCACCCCTCCACTTT. Its protein is CASTRDRGESAPLHF. This chain uses TRBV6-5 with TRBJ1-6; 10 nucleotides align to TRBD1. Germline assignment: CDR1 MNHEY and CDR2 SVGAGI. Trimming at V came to 7 bases and at J to 11 bases, leaving 11 bases not matched to a gene. The CDR3 contains 15 residues.

This chain uses TRBV6-5 with TRBJ1-1; D remains unclear. This CDR3 has 14 amino acids. The germline gives CDR1 MNHEY, CDR2 SVGAGI. Trimming removed 3 bases at V and 5 bases at J, with 13 bases between. The chain's CDR3 is CASSYNWKGTEAFF. The CDR3 bases are TGTGCCAGCAGTTATAATTGGAAGGGTACTGAAGCTTTCTTT.

This clone was seen more than once but under ten times. This chain uses TRBV7-9 with TRBJ1-1, with 9 bases lining up with TRBD1. With V trimmed by 5 bases and J by 1 base, 8 bases remained unmatched. CDR1 is SEHNR, CDR2 FQNEAQ, per germline (reference sequence). The CDR3 is 16 amino acids. The CDR3 is CASSASGTGPNTEAFF. The CDR3 DNA sequence: TGTGCCAGCAGCGCTTCCGGGACAGGGCCGAACACTGAAGCTTTCTTT.

The J gene is TRBJ2-7, the V gene TRBV7-2; D is ambiguous. This CDR3 region has 12 residues. The V gene lost 5 bases and the J gene lost 3 bases, with 8 bases spanning the gap. The germline V gene has CDR1 SGHTA and CDR2 FQGNSA. CDR3 in amino acids: CASSPDGYEQYF. CDR3 DNA sequence: TGTGCCAGCAGCCCGGACGGCTACGAGCAGTACTTC.

This clone was observed a single time. The chain combines TRBV3-1 (or the pseudogene TRBV3-2) with TRBJ1-2; D is perhaps TRBD1 (5 bases). The CDR3 sequence is 14 residues long. Trimming shortened V by 3 bases and J by 3 bases, and 11 bases separated the two germline ends. Germline assignment: CDR1 LGHDT and CDR2 YNNKEL (reference sequence). The CDR3 loop reads CASSQVTDYYGYTF. The CDR3 coding sequence is TGTGCCAGCAGCCAGGTGACAGACTACTATGGCTACACCTTC.

The chain couples TRBV24-1 to TRBJ2-7; D possibly uses TRBD1 or TRBD2 (5 bases each). Trimming stripped 4 bases from V and 4 bases from J, with 19 bases between. The CDR3 runs to 16 residues. CDR1 is KGHDR and CDR2 is SFDVKD in the germline V gene. The CDR3 DNA sequence: TGTGCCACCAGTGACCCGGGACCCCGTTCCTTATACGAGCAGTACGTC. Its protein product is CATSDPGPRSLYEQYV.

This sequence joins TRBV5-1 and TRBJ1-1; D possibly corresponds to TRBD1 (6 bases). V lost 4 bases and J 10 bases, leaving 20 bases between the germline ends. The V gene's germline CDR1 is SGHRS and CDR2 YFSETQ. The CDR3 length is 14 residues. The CDR3 DNA is TGCGCCAGCAGCGCCGGGACAAAGGAACTTGGAGCTTTCTTT. It is translated as CASSAGTKELGAFF.

The chain carries TRBV13 and TRBJ2-2; a weak D match, TRBD1 (5 bases). Between the trimmed V and J ends, which lost 4 bases and 4 bases, there was a span of 10 bases. Germline V gives CDR1 PRHDT, CDR2 FYEKMQ (reference sequence). This CDR3 comprises 14 residues. CDR3 bases: TGTGCCAGCAGCTCTAAGGGGTTCACCGGGGAGCTGTTTTTT. It translates to CASSSKGFTGELFF.

In this sample, this clone turned up a few times. The gene calls are TRBV6-5 and TRBJ1-2; D might be TRBD1 (6 bases). Germline V CDR1 and CDR2: MNHEY, SVGAGI. The CDR3 sequence is 14 residues long. V lost 0 bases and J 6 bases, leaving 11 bases between the germline ends. The CDR3 nucleotides are TGTGCCAGCAGTTACTCCGGGGGGCGCGATGGCTACACCTTC. Translated: CASSYSGGRDGYTF.

The chain combines TRBV30 with TRBJ2-1; D is perhaps TRBD1 (7 bases). The V gene's germline CDR1 is GTSNPN and CDR2 SVGIG (reference sequence). The CDR3 is 15 amino acids. V lost 0 bases to trimming and J lost 9 bases, with 18 bases between them. For the CDR3, the DNA is TGTGCCTGGAGTGTACACGAGGGGGCGCGGGGTGAGCAGTTCTTC. This encodes CAWSVHEGARGEQFF.

This clone is judged medium-sized. The chain uses TRBV3-1 (or the pseudogene TRBV3-2) and TRBJ2-7, with 8 nucleotides matching TRBD2. This CDR3 region has 17 residues. Germline V lookup: CDR1 LGHDT, CDR2 YNNKEL (reference sequence). V dropped 3 bases and J dropped 6; count of bases not matched to a gene: 16. Written as DNA, the CDR3 is TGTGCCAGCAGCCACTGTATGTCCGGGACTAGGCTAAGCGAGCAGTACGTC. Amino acid sequence: CASSHCMSGTRLSEQYV.

The CDR3 nucleotides are TGTGCCAGCAGGGTAAGCATGAACACTGAAGCTTTCTTT. Amino acids: CASRVSMNTEAFF. V is TRBV27 and J is TRBJ1-1; no clear D. Trimming pared 6 bases from V and 0 bases from J, leaving 8 bases between. There are 13 residues in the CDR3. Germline V lookup: CDR1 MNHEY, CDR2 SMNVEV (reference sequence).

The V and J genes are TRBV11-2 and TRBJ2-2; 9 bases are shared with TRBD1. Trimming removed 5 bases from V and 7 bases from J; junction bases left unmatched: 8. The CDR3 loop spans 15 amino acids. Germline CDR1 reads SGHAT; CDR2 reads FQNNGV. The CDR3 region has the DNA TGTGCCAGCAGCCGGGACAGGGTAACGGGCGGGGAGCTGTTTTTT. This sequence encodes CASSRDRVTGGELFF.